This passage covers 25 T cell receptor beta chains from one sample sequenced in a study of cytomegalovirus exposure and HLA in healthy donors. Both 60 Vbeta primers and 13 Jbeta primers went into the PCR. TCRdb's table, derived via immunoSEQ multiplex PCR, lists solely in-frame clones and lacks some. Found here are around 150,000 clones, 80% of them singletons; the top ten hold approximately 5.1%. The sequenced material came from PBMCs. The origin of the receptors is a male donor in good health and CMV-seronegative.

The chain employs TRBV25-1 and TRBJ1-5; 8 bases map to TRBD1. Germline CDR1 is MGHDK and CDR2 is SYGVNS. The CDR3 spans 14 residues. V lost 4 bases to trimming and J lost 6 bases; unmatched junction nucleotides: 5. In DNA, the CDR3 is TGTGCCAGCAGTGTCCAGGGGGCGAGTCAGCCCCAGCATTTT. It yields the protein CASSVQGASQPQHF.

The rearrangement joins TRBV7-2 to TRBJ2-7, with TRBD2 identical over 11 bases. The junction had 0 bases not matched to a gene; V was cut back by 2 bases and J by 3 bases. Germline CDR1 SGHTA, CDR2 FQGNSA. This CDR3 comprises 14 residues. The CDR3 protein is CASSLTSGSYEQYF. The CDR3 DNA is TGTGCCAGCAGCTTAACTAGCGGGAGCTACGAGCAGTACTTC.

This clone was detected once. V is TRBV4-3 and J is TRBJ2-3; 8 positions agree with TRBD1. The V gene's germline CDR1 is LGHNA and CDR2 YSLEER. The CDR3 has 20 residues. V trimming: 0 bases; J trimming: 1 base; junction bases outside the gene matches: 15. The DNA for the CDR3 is TGCGCCAGCAGCCAAGAAGCGGCAGGGGGCCCTCCCTTACGCACAGATACGCAGTATTTT. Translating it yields CASSQEAAGGPPLRTDTQYF.

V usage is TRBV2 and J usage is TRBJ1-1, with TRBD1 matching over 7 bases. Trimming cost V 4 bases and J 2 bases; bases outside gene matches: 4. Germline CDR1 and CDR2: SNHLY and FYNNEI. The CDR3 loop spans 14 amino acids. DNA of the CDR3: TGTGCCAGCAGTGTTGACAGGGTCAACACTGAAGCTTTCTTT. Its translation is CASSVDRVNTEAFF.

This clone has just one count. CDR3 DNA sequence: TGCGCCAGCAGCCAAGATTCGGAGGGGGCCCAAACAGACACTGAAGCTTTCTTT. It translates to CASSQDSEGAQTDTEAFF. J is TRBJ1-1 and V is TRBV4-3, with 7 bases lining up with TRBD1. From germline, CDR1 is LGHNA and CDR2 YSLEER. The CDR3 covers 18 residues. The J segment lost 3 bases and the V segment lost 0 bases, leaving 13 bases of the junction unmatched.

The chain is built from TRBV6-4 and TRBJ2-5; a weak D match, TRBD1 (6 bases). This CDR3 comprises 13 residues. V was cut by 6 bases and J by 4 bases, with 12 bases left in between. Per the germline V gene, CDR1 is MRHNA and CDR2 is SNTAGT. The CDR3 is CASSRQEGETQYF. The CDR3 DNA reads TGTGCCAGCAGCCGACAGGAAGGAGAGACCCAGTACTTC.

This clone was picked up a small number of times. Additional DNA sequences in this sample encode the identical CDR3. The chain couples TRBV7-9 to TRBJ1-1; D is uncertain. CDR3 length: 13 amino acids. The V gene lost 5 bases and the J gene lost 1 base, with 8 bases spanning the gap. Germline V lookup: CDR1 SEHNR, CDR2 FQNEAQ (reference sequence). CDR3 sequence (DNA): TGTGCCAGCAGCCTAACTGGGAACACTGAAGCTTTCTTT. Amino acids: CASSLTGNTEAFF.

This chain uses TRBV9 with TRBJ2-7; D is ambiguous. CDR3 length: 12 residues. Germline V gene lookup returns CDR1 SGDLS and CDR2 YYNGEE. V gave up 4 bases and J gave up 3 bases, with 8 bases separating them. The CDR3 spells CASSPPIYEQYF. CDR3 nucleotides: TGTGCCAGCAGCCCCCCCATCTACGAGCAGTACTTC.

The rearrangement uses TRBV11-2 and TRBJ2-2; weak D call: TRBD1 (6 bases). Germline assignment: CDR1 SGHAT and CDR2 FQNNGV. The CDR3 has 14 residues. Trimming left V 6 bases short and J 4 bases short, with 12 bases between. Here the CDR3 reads CASRGDKLTGELFF. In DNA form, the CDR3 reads TGTGCCAGCAGGGGGGACAAACTCACCGGGGAGCTGTTTTTT.

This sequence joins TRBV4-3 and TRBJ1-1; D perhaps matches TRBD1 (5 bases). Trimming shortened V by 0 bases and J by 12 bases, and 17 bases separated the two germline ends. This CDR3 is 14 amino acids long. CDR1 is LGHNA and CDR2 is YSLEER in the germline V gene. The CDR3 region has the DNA TGCGCCAGCAGCCAAGATAGACAGAGGATCGAATCTTTCTTT. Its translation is CASSQDRQRIESFF.

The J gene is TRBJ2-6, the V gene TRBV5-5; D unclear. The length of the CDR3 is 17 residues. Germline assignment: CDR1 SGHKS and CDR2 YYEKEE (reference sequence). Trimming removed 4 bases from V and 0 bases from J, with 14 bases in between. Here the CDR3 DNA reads TGTGCCAGCAGCGCGCCCCTTTTAGCCTCTGGGGCCAACGTCCTGACTTTC. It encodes CASSAPLLASGANVLTF. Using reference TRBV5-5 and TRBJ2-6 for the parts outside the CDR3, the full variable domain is DAGVTQSPTHLIKTRGQQVTLRCSPISGHKSVSWYQQVLGQGPQFIFQYYEKEERGRGNFPDRFSARQFPNYSSELNVNALLLGDSALYLCASSAPLLASGANVLTFGAGSRLTVL.

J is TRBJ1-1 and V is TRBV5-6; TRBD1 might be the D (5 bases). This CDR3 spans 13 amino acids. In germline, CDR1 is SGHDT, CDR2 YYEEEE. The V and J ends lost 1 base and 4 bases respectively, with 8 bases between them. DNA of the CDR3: TGTGCCAGCAGCTTGTCAGGGATCACTGAAGCTTTCTTT. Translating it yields CASSLSGITEAFF. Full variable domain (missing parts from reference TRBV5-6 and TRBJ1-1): DAGVTQSPTHLIKTRGQQVTLRCSPKSGHDTVSWYQQALGQGPQFIFQYYEEEERQRGNFPDRFSGHQFPNYSSELNVNALLLGDSALYLCASSLSGITEAFFGQGTRLTVV.

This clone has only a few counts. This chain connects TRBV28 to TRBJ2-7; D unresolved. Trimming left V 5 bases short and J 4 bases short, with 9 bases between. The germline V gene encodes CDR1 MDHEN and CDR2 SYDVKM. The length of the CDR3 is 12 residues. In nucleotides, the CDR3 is TGTGCCAGCAGTGTGTCAGGATACGAGCAGTACTTC. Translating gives CASSVSGYEQYF.

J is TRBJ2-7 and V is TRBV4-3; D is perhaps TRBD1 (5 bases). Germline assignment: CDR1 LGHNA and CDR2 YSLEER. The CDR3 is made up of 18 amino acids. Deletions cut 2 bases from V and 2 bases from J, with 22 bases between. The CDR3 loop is CASSQTTSQDRRAYEQYF. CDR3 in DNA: TGCGCCAGCAGCCAAACAACATCACAAGACAGACGGGCCTACGAGCAGTACTTC.

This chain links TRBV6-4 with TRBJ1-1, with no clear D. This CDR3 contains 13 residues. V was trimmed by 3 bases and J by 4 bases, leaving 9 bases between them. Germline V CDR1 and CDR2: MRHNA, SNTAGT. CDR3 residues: CASSDSRGTEAFF. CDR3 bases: TGTGCCAGCAGTGATTCCCGCGGCACTGAAGCTTTCTTT.

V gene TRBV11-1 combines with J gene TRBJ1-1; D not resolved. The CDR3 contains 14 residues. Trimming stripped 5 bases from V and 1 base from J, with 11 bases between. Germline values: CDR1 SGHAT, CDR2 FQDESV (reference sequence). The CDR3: CASSTRLSNTEAFF. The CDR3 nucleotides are TGTGCCAGCAGCACCAGGCTTTCGAACACTGAAGCTTTCTTT.

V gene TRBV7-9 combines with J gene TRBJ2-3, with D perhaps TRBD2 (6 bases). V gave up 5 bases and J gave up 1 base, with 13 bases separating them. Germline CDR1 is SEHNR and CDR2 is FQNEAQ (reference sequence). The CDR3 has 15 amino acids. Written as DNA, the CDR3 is TGTGCCAGCAGCGTATCGAGCGGGCGCACAGATACGCAGTATTTT. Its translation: CASSVSSGRTDTQYF.

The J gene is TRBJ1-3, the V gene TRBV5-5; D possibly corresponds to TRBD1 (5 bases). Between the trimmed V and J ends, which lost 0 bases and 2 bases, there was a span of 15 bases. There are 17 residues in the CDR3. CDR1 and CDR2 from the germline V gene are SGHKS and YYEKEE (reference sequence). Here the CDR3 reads CASSLEGGGSTGNTIYF. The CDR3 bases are TGTGCCAGCAGCTTGGAGGGTGGGGGGTCTACTGGAAACACCATATATTTT.

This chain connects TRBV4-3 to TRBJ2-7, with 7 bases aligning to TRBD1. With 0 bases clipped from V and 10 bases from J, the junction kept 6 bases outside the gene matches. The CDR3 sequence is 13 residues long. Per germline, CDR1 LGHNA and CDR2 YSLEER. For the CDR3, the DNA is TGCGCCAGCAGCCAAGAGCAATGGGACAGACAGTACTTC. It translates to CASSQEQWDRQYF.

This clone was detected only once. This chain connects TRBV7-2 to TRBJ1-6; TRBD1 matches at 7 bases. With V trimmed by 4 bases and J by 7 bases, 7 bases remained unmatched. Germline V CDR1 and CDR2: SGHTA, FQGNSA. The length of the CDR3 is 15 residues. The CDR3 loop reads CASSSAGTVNSPLHF. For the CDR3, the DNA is TGTGCCAGCAGCTCGGCCGGGACAGTCAATTCACCCCTCCACTTT.

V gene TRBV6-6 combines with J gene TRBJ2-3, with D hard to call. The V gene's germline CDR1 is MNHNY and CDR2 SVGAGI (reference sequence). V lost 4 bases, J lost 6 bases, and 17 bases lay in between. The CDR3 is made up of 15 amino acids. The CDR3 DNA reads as TGTGCCAGCAGTTCCTCCGCCTTTTCGGTGGATACGCAGTATTTT. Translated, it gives CASSSSAFSVDTQYF.

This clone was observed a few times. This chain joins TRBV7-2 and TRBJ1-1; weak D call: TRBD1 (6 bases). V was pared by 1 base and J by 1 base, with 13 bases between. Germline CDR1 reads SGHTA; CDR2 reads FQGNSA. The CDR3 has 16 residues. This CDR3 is CASSLEGVLRNTEAFF. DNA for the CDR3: TGTGCCAGCAGCTTAGAGGGGGTCCTTAGGAACACTGAAGCTTTCTTT.

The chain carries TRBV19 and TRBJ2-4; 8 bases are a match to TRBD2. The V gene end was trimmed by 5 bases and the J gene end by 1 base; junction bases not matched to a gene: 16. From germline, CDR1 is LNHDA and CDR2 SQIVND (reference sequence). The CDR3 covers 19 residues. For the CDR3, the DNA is TGTGCCAGTAGTTTCACGGGGGGGGCGAGGGTCGTGGCCAAAAACATTCAGTACTTC. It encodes CASSFTGGARVVAKNIQYF.

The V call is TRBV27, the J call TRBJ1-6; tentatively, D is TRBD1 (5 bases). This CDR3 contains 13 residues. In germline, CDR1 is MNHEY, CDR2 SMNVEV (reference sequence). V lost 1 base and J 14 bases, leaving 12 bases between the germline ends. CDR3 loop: CASSLWGGKALHF. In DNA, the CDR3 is TGTGCCAGCAGTTTATGGGGCGGCAAGGCCCTCCACTTT.

The CDR3 loop reads CASSQRTGNTGELFF. The CDR3 bases are TGTGCCAGCAGCCAGAGGACAGGGAACACCGGGGAGCTGTTTTTT. The chain couples TRBV7-2 to TRBJ2-2; 7 bases map to TRBD1. The CDR3 extends over 15 amino acids. V was clipped by 5 bases and J by 1 base; unmatched bases: 4. CDR1 SGHTA and CDR2 FQGNSA come from the germline V gene.